This entry lists 21 T cell receptor beta chains sequenced from one sample in a study of control samples from healthy donors and cancer patients. The table came from immunoSEQ multiplex PCR; TCRdb's copy has only in-frame clones and leaves some out. The data contain 100,000 to 150,000 clones, around 86% of them seen just once; the ten biggest clones take up over 7.5%. Sample: blood. The receptors here all came from a man aged 35 to 55 in good health.

The chain combines TRBV4-1 with TRBJ1-4; TRBD1 matches 10 bases. Germline assignment: CDR1 MGHRA and CDR2 YSYEKL. J lost 0 bases, V lost 5 bases, and 3 bases had no gene match. The CDR3 has 16 residues. CDR3 coding DNA: TGCGCCAGCAGCGGGACAGGGGCGGCAACTAATGAAAAACTGTTTTTT. Its translation is CASSGTGAATNEKLFF.

This chain connects TRBV11-3 to TRBJ1-4, with D possibly matching TRBD1 (5 bases). This CDR3 is 14 amino acids long. Trimming shortened V by 5 bases and J by 2 bases, and 9 bases separated the two germline ends. Germline CDR1 and CDR2: SGHNT and YENEEA. The CDR3 sequence: CASSGRVTNEKLFF. Written as DNA, the CDR3 is TGTGCCAGCAGCGGCAGGGTCACTAATGAAAAACTGTTTTTT. Full variable domain (rest looked up from reference TRBV11-3 and TRBJ1-4): EAGVVQSPRYKIIEKKQPVAFWCNPISGHNTLYWYLQNLGQGPELLIRYENEEAVDDSQLPKDRFSAERLKGVDSTLKIQPAELGDSAVYLCASSGRVTNEKLFFGSGTQLSVL.

This chain links TRBV7-9 with TRBJ2-3; 8 nucleotides agree with TRBD2. The CDR3 has 15 residues. The V gene's germline CDR1 is SEHNR and CDR2 FQNEAQ (reference sequence). Trimming took 5 bases from V and 1 from J; bases not matched to a gene: 5. CDR3 amino acids: CASSLTSGRTDTQYF. For the CDR3, the DNA is TGTGCCAGCAGCCTTACTAGCGGACGCACAGATACGCAGTATTTT.

The chain couples TRBV29-1 to TRBJ1-4; no definite D call. The CDR3 is made up of 12 amino acids. Trimming left V 6 bases short and J 3 bases short, with 8 bases between. CDR1 is SQVTM and CDR2 is ANQGSEA in the germline V gene. The CDR3 is CSVRFANEKLFF. CDR3 sequence (DNA): TGCAGCGTGAGATTCGCTAATGAAAAACTGTTTTTT.

The chain links TRBV2 to TRBJ2-5; D may be TRBD2 (5 bases). Trimming removed 6 bases from V and 9 bases from J, with 17 bases in between. The germline gives CDR1 SNHLY, CDR2 FYNNEI. This CDR3 is built from 13 residues. The CDR3 nucleotides are TGTGCCAGCAGGGCTGGACTGCGAAAGGCCCAGTACTTC. Translated: CASRAGLRKAQYF.

V usage is TRBV11-2 and J usage is TRBJ1-2; D unclear. The CDR3 contains 14 residues. Germline V gene lookup returns CDR1 SGHAT and CDR2 FQNNGV. Deletions cut 1 base from V and 4 bases from J, with 10 bases between. The CDR3 is CASSLGFGGYGYTF. Here the CDR3 DNA reads TGTGCCAGCAGCTTAGGTTTTGGAGGCTATGGCTACACCTTC. The entire variable domain, with the rest obtained from reference TRBV11-2 and TRBJ1-2, is as follows: EAGVAQSPRYKIIEKRQSVAFWCNPISGHATLYWYQQILGQGPKLLIQFQNNGVVDDSQLPKDRFSAERLKGVDSTLKIQPAKLEDSAVYLCASSLGFGGYGYTFGSGTRLTVV.

This clone was observed once. The chain has TRBV5-1 and TRBJ1-1; D may be TRBD1 (6 bases). The CDR3 consists of 14 residues. V lost 3 bases and J lost 2, with 11 bases in between. Germline CDR1 reads SGHRS; CDR2 reads YFSETQ. The CDR3 is CASSSGTSNTEAFF. The CDR3 DNA follows: TGCGCCAGCAGCTCCGGGACAAGTAACACTGAAGCTTTCTTT.

The genes are TRBV24-1 and TRBJ2-1, with 10 positions matching TRBD1. This CDR3 contains 15 residues. Unmatched junction bases numbered 2, after V lost 1 base and J lost 6 bases. Germline lookup yields CDR1 KGHDR and CDR2 SFDVKD. The CDR3 DNA reads as TGTGCCACCAGTGATTTTAGGACAGGGGGCAATGAGCAGTTCTTC. The encoded protein is CATSDFRTGGNEQFF.

The gene calls are TRBV10-1 and TRBJ2-1, with 8 bases identical to TRBD1. The V gene end was trimmed by 0 bases and the J gene end by 5 bases; junction bases not matched to a gene: 3. Germline CDR1 reads WNHNN; CDR2 reads SYGVQD (reference sequence). The CDR3 length is 15 residues. The CDR3 DNA is TGCGCCAGCAGTGAGTCGACGACAGGGGACAATGAGCAGTTCTTC. The encoded protein is CASSESTTGDNEQFF.

This clone was observed a few times. This chain joins TRBV3-1 (or the pseudogene TRBV3-2) and TRBJ1-2; TRBD1 is a possible D gene (6 bases). CDR1 LGHDT and CDR2 YNNKEL come from the germline V gene (reference sequence). This CDR3 spans 16 amino acids. Trimming took 0 bases from V and 4 from J, leaving 15 bases between them. DNA of the CDR3: TGTGCCAGCAGCCAAGACTTTAGCGGGGGCCGCTATGGCTACACCTTC. As protein: CASSQDFSGGRYGYTF.

The chain has TRBV11-3 and TRBJ2-1; a weak D match, TRBD2 (6 bases). The CDR3 length is 16 residues. Trimming removed 0 bases at V and 6 bases at J, with 15 bases between. Germline V gene lookup returns CDR1 SGHNT and CDR2 YENEEA. Here the CDR3 DNA reads TGTGCCAGCAGCTTAGACAGGGCGGGATATAGCAATGAGCAGTTCTTC. Protein product: CASSLDRAGYSNEQFF.

CDR3 in DNA: TGTGCCAGCAACATGGGCACCGGGGAGCTGTTTTTT. It specifies CASNMGTGELFF. The rearrangement joins TRBV12-3 or TRBV12-4 to TRBJ2-2, with unresolved D. With 7 bases removed from V and 4 bases from J, the gap between germline ends came to 7 bases. The CDR3 loop spans 12 amino acids.

The chain employs TRBV10-2 and TRBJ2-3, with 10 bases fitting TRBD2. The CDR3 consists of 16 residues. The germline CDR1 and CDR2 sequences are WSHSY and SAAADI. With V trimmed by 2 bases and J by 2 bases, 4 bases remained unmatched. CDR3 DNA sequence: TGCGCCAGCAGTGAGCTAGCGGGGGCCAACACAGATACGCAGTATTTT. Amino acid sequence: CASSELAGANTDTQYF.

The rearrangement uses TRBV4-3 and TRBJ2-7, with TRBD1 matching over 7 bases. The CDR3 has 15 residues. Germline trimming cut 0 bases from V and 4 bases from J; bases unmatched to any gene: 6. Per the germline V gene, CDR1 is LGHNA and CDR2 is YSLEER. CDR3: CASSQDIGRGYEQYF. The CDR3 DNA sequence: TGCGCCAGCAGCCAAGATATCGGCAGGGGGTACGAGCAGTACTTC.

The gene calls are TRBV6-4 and TRBJ2-7, with D hard to call. CDR3 length: 12 residues. V lost 3 bases to trimming and J lost 4 bases, with 7 bases between them. Germline V CDR1 and CDR2: MRHNA, SNTAGT. The CDR3 sequence is CASSEKSYEQYF. CDR3 nucleotides: TGTGCCAGCAGTGAAAAGTCTTACGAGCAGTACTTC.

This chain uses TRBV30 with TRBJ1-1; 7 bases fit TRBD1. Germline loops: CDR1 GTSNPN, CDR2 SVGIG (reference sequence). The V gene end was trimmed by 5 bases and the J gene end by 1 base; junction bases not matched to a gene: 10. The CDR3 is 15 amino acids. The CDR3 DNA sequence: TGTGCCTGGCGGTCGGGGGACAGACAGAACACTGAAGCTTTCTTT. It translates to CAWRSGDRQNTEAFF.

The chain's CDR3 is CASSPNSLYGYTF. The CDR3 DNA follows: TGTGCCAGCAGTCCCAATAGCCTCTATGGCTACACCTTC. This chain connects TRBV27 to TRBJ1-2; D remains ambiguous. V shed 5 bases and J shed 4 bases, with 11 bases lying between them. Germline V gene sequence: CDR1 MNHEY, CDR2 SMNVEV (reference sequence). CDR3 length equals 13 residues.

V is TRBV30 and J is TRBJ2-7; D unresolved. The germline gives CDR1 GTSNPN, CDR2 SVGIG (reference sequence). Trimming stripped 4 bases from V and 2 bases from J, with 15 bases between. This CDR3 region has 14 residues. Here the CDR3 reads CAWNPGDATYEQYF. The DNA for the CDR3 is TGTGCCTGGAATCCAGGAGACGCCACCTACGAGCAGTACTTC. The entire variable domain, with the rest obtained from reference TRBV30 and TRBJ2-7, is as follows: SQTIHQWPATLVQPVGSPLSLECTVEGTSNPNLYWYRQAAGRGLQLLFYSVGIGQISSEVPQNLSASRPQDRQFILSSKKLLLSDSGFYLCAWNPGDATYEQYFGPGTRLTVT.

The chain recombines TRBV5-1 with TRBJ2-3; 11 bases fit TRBD2. There are 15 residues in the CDR3. Germline V lookup: CDR1 SGHRS, CDR2 YFSETQ. The V segment lost 1 base and the J segment 9 bases; nucleotides outside the gene matches: 7. The CDR3 bases are TGCGCCAGCAGCTTGTTGGCTAGCGGGGGGATAACGCAGTATTTT. It translates to CASSLLASGGITQYF.

The CDR3 protein is CASSSPLTTGMNSPLHF. The DNA for the CDR3 is TGTGCCAGCAGTTCACCCCTCACGACAGGGATGAATTCACCCCTCCACTTT. This chain uses TRBV27 with TRBJ1-6; 7 bases agree with TRBD1. Looked up from germline, CDR1 is MNHEY and CDR2 is SMNVEV (reference sequence). After removal of 4 bases from V and 7 bases from J, the junction contained 13 bases not matched to a gene. The CDR3 runs 17 residues.

The V gene is TRBV2, the J gene TRBJ2-7; a weak D match, TRBD1 (5 bases). The CDR3 consists of 14 residues. V lost 6 bases, J lost 5 bases, and 17 bases lay in between. Germline values: CDR1 SNHLY, CDR2 FYNNEI. The CDR3 protein is CASRRNAGFDEQYF. CDR3 in DNA: TGTGCCAGCAGACGAAACGCAGGGTTTGACGAGCAGTACTTC. Based on the CDR3 plus reference TRBV2 and TRBJ2-7, the full variable domain is EPEVTQTPSHQVTQMGQEVILRCVPISNHLYFYWYRQILGQKVEFLVSFYNNEISEKSEIFDDQFSVERPDGSNFTLKIRSTKLEDSAMYFCASRRNAGFDEQYFGPGTRLTVT.